Shown below are 28 T cell receptor beta chains from a single sample sequenced in a study of blood T cells in healthy people across ages. Through a sample-barcoded 5' primer and a J-beta primer mix, a second PCR was run for about 6 to 11 cycles. MiXCR was run by TCRdb on the 5' RACE reads, yielding one entry per CDR3 protein. The repertoire has some 1 million distinct CDR3 sequences, 45% of them found once; the top ten carry approximately 17%. Sequences were obtained from blood. The receptor source for this set is a woman aged 55-69 years in good health.

V gene TRBV30 combines with J gene TRBJ2-3; D is unclear. CDR3 length equals 11 residues. Germline CDR1 reads GTSNPN; CDR2 reads SVGIG (reference sequence). The V and J ends lost 4 bases and 2 bases respectively, with 4 bases between them. Written as DNA, the CDR3 is TGTGCCTGGACTGACACAGATACGCAGTATTTT. Protein product: CAWTDTDTQYF.

The chain has TRBV5-4 and TRBJ2-7; tentative D call: TRBD2 (5 bases). Per the germline V gene, CDR1 is SGHNT and CDR2 is YYREEE (reference sequence). The V end was cut by 0 bases, the J end by 5 bases, with 12 bases between. The CDR3 contains 14 residues. For the CDR3, the DNA is TGTGCCAGCAGCTTGGGTCCAGCAGCGGACGAGCAGTACTTC. Amino acid sequence: CASSLGPAADEQYF.

The CDR3 loop is CASSVVGTANGYTF. In nucleotides, the CDR3 is TGTGCCAGCAGCGTAGTAGGGACAGCGAATGGCTACACCTTC. V usage is TRBV9 and J usage is TRBJ1-2, with 7 bases lining up with TRBD1. CDR1 is SGDLS and CDR2 is YYNGEE in the germline V gene. V lost 0 bases and J lost 6; bases outside the gene matches: 5. The length of the CDR3 is 14 residues.

The table lists this clonotype with a few counts. The chain employs TRBV25-1 and TRBJ2-6; D ambiguous. The CDR3 contains 15 residues. V shed 1 base and J shed 3 bases, with 7 bases lying between them. Germline CDR1 is MGHDK and CDR2 is SYGVNS. The CDR3 DNA follows: TGTGCCAGCAGTGAATCGACGGGTGGGGCCAACGTCCTGACTTTC. This translates into CASSESTGGANVLTF.

A note on this clonotype: Its ends do not fully match the called genes, so a read error is possible. The V and J genes are TRBV12-5 and TRBJ2-1; D might be TRBD2 (5 bases). This CDR3 region has 14 residues. The germline CDR1 and CDR2 sequences are LGHNT and FRNRAP. The CDR3 sequence is CTSEPQGHLNEQFF. The CDR3 DNA is TGTACTAGTGAACCCCAAGGTCATTTGAATGAGCAGTTCTTC.

This clonotype was recorded a few times. The CDR3 nucleotides read TGTGCCAGCCGGGACAGAGCTAGCAATCAGCCCCAGCATTTT. Protein sequence: CASRDRASNQPQHF. This sequence joins TRBV2 and TRBJ1-5; TRBD1 matches at 7 bases. Germline V gene sequence: CDR1 SNHLY, CDR2 FYNNEI. The CDR3 totals 14 residues. The ends lost 8 bases at V and 0 bases at J; junction bases unmatched: 4.

This clonotype was detected ten times or more. This chain links TRBV5-5 with TRBJ2-5; maybe TRBD1 (6 bases). Per germline, CDR1 SGHKS and CDR2 YYEKEE (reference sequence). V gave up 0 bases and J gave up 2 bases, with 11 bases separating them. CDR3 length equals 15 residues. The CDR3 region is CASSLGYREQETQYF. DNA of the CDR3: TGTGCCAGCAGCTTGGGGTACAGGGAACAAGAGACCCAGTACTTC.

The chain is built from TRBV9 and TRBJ2-1, with 8 bases fitting TRBD2. V trimming: 4 bases; J trimming: 7 bases; junction bases outside the gene matches: 7. There are 14 residues in the CDR3. Germline loops: CDR1 SGDLS, CDR2 YYNGEE. Written as DNA, the CDR3 is TGTGCCAGCAGCCTCTCCGGGAGGGAGAATGAGCAGTTCTTC. Protein: CASSLSGRENEQFF.

J is TRBJ1-6 and V is TRBV20-1; D remains unclear. Trimming took off 3 bases at V and 9 bases at J, with 12 bases between the two ends. Germline V gene sequence: CDR1 DFQATT, CDR2 SNEGSKA (reference sequence). The CDR3 contains 13 residues. The CDR3 here is CSASSHPGSPLHF. DNA for the CDR3: TGCAGTGCTAGCTCCCACCCGGGTTCACCCCTCCACTTT.

The J gene is TRBJ2-5, the V gene TRBV20-1; the D gene is possibly TRBD2 (5 bases). Germline lookup yields CDR1 DFQATT and CDR2 SNEGSKA (reference sequence). The CDR3 spans 14 residues. Trimming took 5 bases from V and 5 from J, leaving 18 bases between them. CDR3 bases: TGCAGTGCTTCGCGATCGGGAAACCGGGAGACCCAGTACTTC. The encoded protein is CSASRSGNRETQYF.

The V gene is TRBV4-1, the J gene TRBJ2-5; TRBD1 matches 7 bases. Germline-derived CDR1 and CDR2 are MGHRA and YSYEKL. This CDR3 comprises 16 residues. The V gene end was trimmed by 0 bases and the J gene end by 13 bases; junction bases not matched to a gene: 17. Here the CDR3 DNA reads TGCGCCAGCAGCCAAGACCGGTGGGGGACAGCCTGGGAGCGGTACTTC. It translates to CASSQDRWGTAWERYF.

The sample holds a few counts of this clonotype. The V gene is TRBV9, the J gene TRBJ2-5, with 11 bases identical to TRBD2. The J call may not be correct, given that the DNA end is closer to TRBJ2-7. Germline CDR1 is SGDLS and CDR2 is YYNGEE. The CDR3 length is 15 residues. The CDR3 region has the DNA TGTGCCAGCAGCGTAGGACTAGCGGGAAGGAACGAGCAGTACTTC. This encodes CASSVGLAGRNEQYF.

V and J are TRBV7-9 and TRBJ2-7; TRBD1 matches 9 bases. CDR1 is SEHNR, CDR2 FQNEAQ, per germline (reference sequence). Unmatched junction bases numbered 11, after V lost 5 bases and J lost 6 bases. This CDR3 has 15 amino acids. The CDR3 DNA follows: TGTGCCAGCAGCCTACTCCCGGGACAGGGAGGCGAGCAGTACTTC. Its protein is CASSLLPGQGGEQYF.

This clonotype occurred a few times. The chain carries TRBV10-3 and TRBJ1-5, with 8 bases aligning to TRBD1. The CDR3 totals 15 residues. Germline V gives CDR1 ENHRY, CDR2 SYGVKD. The J segment lost 3 bases and the V segment lost 6 bases, leaving 7 bases of the junction unmatched. CDR3 nucleotides: TGTGCCATCAGCTCGGACAGGGAATACAATCAGCCCCAGCATTTT. It translates to CAISSDREYNQPQHF.

The chain couples TRBV20-1 to TRBJ2-7, with 13 bases fitting TRBD2. V was clipped by 1 base and J by 2 bases; unmatched bases: 5. CDR1 DFQATT and CDR2 SNEGSKA come from the germline V gene (reference sequence). The CDR3 runs 16 residues. The CDR3 region has the DNA TGCAGTGCTAGAGGCTCACTAGCGGGAGGGACCTACGAGCAGTACTTC. It encodes CSARGSLAGGTYEQYF.

The rearrangement joins TRBV20-1 to TRBJ1-5; D gene ambiguous. The CDR3 runs to 14 residues. Trimming pared 0 bases from V and 4 bases from J, leaving 10 bases between. Germline CDR1 DFQATT, CDR2 SNEGSKA (reference sequence). The CDR3 DNA reads as TGCAGTGCTAGAGATTCAGGAGCGAATCAGCCCCAGCATTTT. Protein sequence: CSARDSGANQPQHF.

The V gene is TRBV5-5, the J gene TRBJ2-6, with 8 bases lining up with TRBD1. The CDR3 is 15 residues long. Germline assignment: CDR1 SGHKS and CDR2 YYEKEE (reference sequence). J was trimmed by 6 bases and V by 5 bases; bases with no gene match: 7. The CDR3 region is CASRAGQAPANVLTF. CDR3 DNA sequence: TGTGCCAGCAGGGCGGGACAGGCCCCGGCCAACGTCCTGACTTTC.

CDR3 sequence (DNA): TGCAGTGCTGTGATCGATCGGACTAGCGGGAGTACAGATACGCAGTATTTT. Amino acid sequence: CSAVIDRTSGSTDTQYF. The rearrangement links TRBV20-1 to TRBJ2-3; 13 bases line up with TRBD2. This CDR3 has 17 amino acids. Trimming took 5 bases from V and 3 from J; bases not matched to a gene: 11. Germline CDR1 DFQATT, CDR2 SNEGSKA (reference sequence).

The CDR3 DNA sequence: TGTGCCAGCAGCTTAGACCAGAATGAGCAGTTCTTC. This translates into CASSLDQNEQFF. V and J are TRBV7-9 and TRBJ2-7, with D uncertain. The DNA end lines up better with TRBJ2-1; the J call may be wrong. This CDR3 is built from 12 residues. CDR1 is SEHNR, CDR2 FQNEAQ, per germline (reference sequence).

The genes are TRBV5-1 and TRBJ2-1, with TRBD1 matching 11 bases. The end of the DNA fits TRBJ2-7 better, so the J call may be wrong. The CDR3 totals 15 residues. Germline CDR1 and CDR2: SGHRS and YFSETQ. The CDR3 loop reads CASSPRDRGSNEQYF. DNA for the CDR3: TGCGCCAGCAGCCCCCGGGACAGGGGGTCCAATGAGCAGTACTTC.

This clonotype was detected only a few times. As DNA, the CDR3 is TGTGCCAGCAGCACCCGGACACTTCTTTCCGGGACTAAAGGTGGCGAGCAGTACTTC. Its protein is CASSTRTLLSGTKGGEQYF. The chain employs TRBV7-8 and TRBJ2-7; 7 nucleotides align to TRBD2. Germline assignment: CDR1 SGHVS and CDR2 FQNEAQ. With V trimmed by 5 bases and J by 6 bases, 25 bases remained unmatched. The CDR3 length is 19 residues.

J is TRBJ2-1 and V is TRBV29-1; the match to TRBD2 covers 10 bases. The CDR3 extends over 18 amino acids. The germline V gene encodes CDR1 SQVTM and CDR2 ANQGSEA. After removal of 4 bases from V and 0 bases from J, the junction contained 12 bases not matched to a gene. The CDR3 coding sequence is TGCAGCGTTGGGCCCCCACGGACTAGCGGTCTCTCCTACAATGAGCAGTTCTTC. It specifies CSVGPPRTSGLSYNEQFF.

The chain links TRBV11-2 to TRBJ2-5, with D unresolved. The CDR3 has 13 residues. Deletions cut 4 bases from V and 5 bases from J, with 11 bases between. Germline loops: CDR1 SGHAT, CDR2 FQNNGV. CDR3 amino acids: CASSSLYRETQYF. The CDR3 nucleotides are TGTGCCAGCAGCTCCCTGTACCGGGAGACCCAGTACTTC.

This clonotype has ten or more counts. CDR3 sequence reads: CASSGGSGTDTQYF. CDR3 DNA: TGTGCCAGCAGCGGAGGGTCTGGTACAGATACGCAGTATTTT. The chain uses TRBV12-3 or TRBV12-4 and TRBJ2-3, with D perhaps TRBD2 (6 bases). CDR3 length: 14 residues. The V end lost 6 bases, the J end lost 3 bases, and 13 bases lay between the germline ends.

This clonotype was seen a few times. The chain is built from TRBV28 and TRBJ2-7; TRBD1 agrees at 7 bases. Germline lookup yields CDR1 MDHEN and CDR2 SYDVKM. The V and J ends lost 5 bases and 1 base, in that order; junction bases with no gene match: 5. This CDR3 has 14 residues. The CDR3 DNA follows: TGTGCCAGCAGTCGATCGACAGGGTCCTACGAGCAGTACTTC. Protein sequence: CASSRSTGSYEQYF.

Comment on this clonotype: A read error may be the cause here, since a much bigger clone is one base away. The gene calls are TRBV5-1 and TRBJ1-1; D is perhaps TRBD1 (5 bases). Trimming pared 7 bases from V and 1 base from J, leaving 14 bases between. Germline CDR1 is SGHRS and CDR2 is YFSETQ. The CDR3 totals 14 residues. The chain's CDR3 is CASADGTANTEAFF. CDR3 DNA: TGCGCCAGCGCCGACGGGACGGCGAACACTGAAGCTTTCTTT.

This clonotype was detected a few times. The chain links TRBV5-1 to TRBJ2-1, with 13 bases lining up with TRBD2. Germline lookup yields CDR1 SGHRS and CDR2 YFSETQ. The CDR3 spans 16 residues. V shed 4 bases and J 4 bases; nucleotides not matched to a gene: 5. The CDR3 region is CASSHTSGREYNEQFF. Written as DNA, the CDR3 is TGCGCCAGCAGCCATACTAGCGGGAGGGAGTACAATGAGCAGTTCTTC.

The chain links TRBV29-1 to TRBJ2-7; D remains unclear. V was pared by 4 bases and J by 1 base, with 11 bases between. The CDR3 extends over 13 amino acids. Per germline, CDR1 SQVTM and CDR2 ANQGSEA. The CDR3: CSVVGRASYEQYF. The CDR3, as DNA: TGCAGCGTTGTTGGACGGGCGTCCTACGAGCAGTACTTC.